This TCR beta chain originates from a study of cytomegalovirus exposure and HLA in healthy donors. The study, taken as a whole, reports: Several V segments, TRBV6-2 and TRBV6-3 among them, could not be told apart and were dropped. One variant, a missense change in DCLRE1C, was linked in a later analysis to TCR beta V- and J-gene trimming. Analyzed later, most CMV-associated TCR beta chains appeared HLA-restricted.

The junction had 13 bases not matched to a gene; V was cut back by 2 bases and J by 8 bases. The CDR3 loop spans 18 amino acids. The germline V gene has CDR1 LGHNT and CDR2 FRNRAP. 60 Vbeta and 13 Jbeta primers were used in PCR. TCRdb keeps only in-frame clones here, not all; method: immunoSEQ multiplex PCR. The repertoire holds fewer than 200,000 clones, 75% to 90% seen once, with roughly 1.9% in the top ten. Remarks on this clone: Antigen unknown.

The chain is built from TRBV12-5 and TRBJ1-6, with TRBD1 matching 9 bases. Sample: PBMCs. The source of this sequence is a human donor in good health. The CDR3 DNA sequence: TGTGCTAGTGGTTTGCCACCTCTTACAGGGGGCAGTGATTCACCCCTCCACTTT. Protein sequence: CASGLPPLTGGSDSPLHF.